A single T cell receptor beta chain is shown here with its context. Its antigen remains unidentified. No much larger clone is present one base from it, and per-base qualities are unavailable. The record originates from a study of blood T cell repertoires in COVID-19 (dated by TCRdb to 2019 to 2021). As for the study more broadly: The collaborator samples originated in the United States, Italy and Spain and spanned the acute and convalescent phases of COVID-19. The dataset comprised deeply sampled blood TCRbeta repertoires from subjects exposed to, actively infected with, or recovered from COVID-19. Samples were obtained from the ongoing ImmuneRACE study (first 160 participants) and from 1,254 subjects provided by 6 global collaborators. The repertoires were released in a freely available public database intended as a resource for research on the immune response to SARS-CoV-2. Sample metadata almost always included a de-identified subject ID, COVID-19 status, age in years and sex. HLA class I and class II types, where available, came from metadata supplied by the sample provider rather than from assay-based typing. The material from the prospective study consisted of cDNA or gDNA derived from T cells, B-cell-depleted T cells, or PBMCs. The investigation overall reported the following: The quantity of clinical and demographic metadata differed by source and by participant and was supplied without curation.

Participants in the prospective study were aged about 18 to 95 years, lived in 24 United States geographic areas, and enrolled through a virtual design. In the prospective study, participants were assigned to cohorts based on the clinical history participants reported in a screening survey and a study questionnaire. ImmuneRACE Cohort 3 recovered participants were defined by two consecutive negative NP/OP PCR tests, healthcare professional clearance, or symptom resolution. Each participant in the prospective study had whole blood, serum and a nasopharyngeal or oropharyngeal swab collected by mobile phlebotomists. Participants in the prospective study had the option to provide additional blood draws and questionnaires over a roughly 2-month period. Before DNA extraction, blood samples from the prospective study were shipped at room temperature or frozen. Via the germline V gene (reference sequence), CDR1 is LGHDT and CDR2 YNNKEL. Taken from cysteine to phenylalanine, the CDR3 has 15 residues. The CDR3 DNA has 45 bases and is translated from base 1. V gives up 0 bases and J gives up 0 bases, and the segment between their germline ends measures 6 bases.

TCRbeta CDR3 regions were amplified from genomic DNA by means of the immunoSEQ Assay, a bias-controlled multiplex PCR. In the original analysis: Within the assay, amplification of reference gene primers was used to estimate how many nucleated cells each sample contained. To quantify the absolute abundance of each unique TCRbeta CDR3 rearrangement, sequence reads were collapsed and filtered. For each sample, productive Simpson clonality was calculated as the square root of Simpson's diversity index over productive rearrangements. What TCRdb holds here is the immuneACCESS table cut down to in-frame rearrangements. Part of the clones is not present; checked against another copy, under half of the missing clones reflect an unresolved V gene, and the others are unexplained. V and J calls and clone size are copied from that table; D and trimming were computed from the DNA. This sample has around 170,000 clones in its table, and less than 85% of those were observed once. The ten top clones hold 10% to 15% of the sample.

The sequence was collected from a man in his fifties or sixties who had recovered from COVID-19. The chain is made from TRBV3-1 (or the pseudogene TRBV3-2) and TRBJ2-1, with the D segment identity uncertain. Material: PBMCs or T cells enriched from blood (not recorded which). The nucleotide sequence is TGTGCCAGCAGCCAAGAGAGTAGCTCCTACAATGAGCAGTTCTTC. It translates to CASSQESSSYNEQFF.